Below are 24 T cell receptor beta chains sequenced from a single sample in a study of T cells in localized non-small cell lung cancer. Profiled with immunoSEQ multiplex PCR; TCRdb holds only in-frame clones, not every one. The profile covers more than 950 clones, with less than 15% appearing a single time and more than 25% taken by the ten largest. This specimen consisted of normal lung tissue next to the tumor, obtained before any cancer treatment. The receptors were gathered from a male donor aged 60 or older with stage I lung adenocarcinoma.

The sample holds a few counts of this clone. The CDR3: CAWRKDSYGYTF. DNA for the CDR3: TGTGCCTGGAGGAAGGACAGCTATGGCTACACCTTC. The V gene is TRBV30, the J gene TRBJ1-2; perhaps TRBD1 as D (6 bases). Trimming took off 3 bases at V and 4 bases at J, with 9 bases between the two ends. The germline V gene encodes CDR1 GTSNPN and CDR2 SVGIG (reference sequence). This CDR3 spans 12 amino acids.

The rearrangement uses TRBV28 and TRBJ2-7; 8 positions match TRBD1. Trimming took 6 bases from V and 5 from J; bases not matched to a gene: 15. Germline-derived CDR1 and CDR2 are MDHEN and SYDVKM. This CDR3 comprises 16 residues. CDR3 bases: TGTGCCAGCAGCCCCGGCGACGGACAGGGTCTAAACGAGCAGTACTTC. It specifies CASSPGDGQGLNEQYF.

This clone was detected only a few times. This chain links TRBV6-8 with TRBJ2-7; TRBD1 or TRBD2 may be the D gene (5 bases each). This CDR3 comprises 15 residues. The germline V gene has CDR1 MNHGY and CDR2 SAAAGT. Between the trimmed V and J ends, which lost 6 bases and 4 bases, there was a span of 19 bases. CDR3 nucleotides: TGTGCCAGCAGGTTGGGCCTGGGGGTTGTATACGAGCAGTACTTC. As protein: CASRLGLGVVYEQYF.

The genes are TRBV19 and TRBJ2-3; tentative D call: TRBD2 (7 bases). The CDR3 sequence is 13 residues long. Trimming cost V 10 bases and J 6 bases, with 17 bases left between them. The germline CDR1 and CDR2 sequences are LNHDA and SQIVND (reference sequence). CDR3 region: CAKPGGASDTQYF. CDR3 DNA: TGTGCCAAACCTGGGGGGGCATCGGATACGCAGTATTTT. The full variable domain, completed using reference TRBV19 and TRBJ2-3, is DGGITQSPKYLFRKEGQNVTLSCEQNLNHDAMYWYRQDPGQGLRLIYYSQIVNDFQKGDIAEGYSVSREKKESFPLTVTSAQKNPTAFYLCAKPGGASDTQYFGPGTRLTVL.

Concerning this clone: Other DNA sequences in this sample translate to the same CDR3. This chain links TRBV28 with TRBJ1-5; D uncertain. Between the trimmed V and J ends, which lost 5 bases and 0 bases, there was a span of 8 bases. The CDR3 consists of 14 residues. Per the germline V gene, CDR1 is MDHEN and CDR2 is SYDVKM. The CDR3 DNA reads as TGTGCCAGCAGTCTAAGTTATAGCAATCAGCCCCAGCATTTT. It yields the protein CASSLSYSNQPQHF.

The CDR3 reads CASSFGWMSYGYTF. The CDR3 DNA reads TGTGCCAGCAGCTTTGGATGGATGAGCTATGGCTACACCTTC. This rearrangement joins TRBV11-3 to TRBJ1-2; D not resolved. The V and J ends lost 3 bases and 4 bases respectively, with 12 bases between them. In germline, CDR1 is SGHNT, CDR2 YENEEA. This CDR3 spans 14 amino acids. Using reference TRBV11-3 and TRBJ1-2 for the parts outside the CDR3, the full variable domain is EAGVVQSPRYKIIEKKQPVAFWCNPISGHNTLYWYLQNLGQGPELLIRYENEEAVDDSQLPKDRFSAERLKGVDSTLKIQPAELGDSAVYLCASSFGWMSYGYTFGSGTRLTVV.

This clone came up a few times. The V gene is TRBV28, the J gene TRBJ1-2; weak D call: TRBD1 (5 bases). The CDR3 loop spans 14 amino acids. V was clipped by 5 bases and J by 4 bases, with 14 bases between them. In germline, CDR1 is MDHEN, CDR2 SYDVKM. The CDR3 sequence: CASSLTGRIYGYTF. CDR3 nucleotide sequence: TGTGCCAGCAGTCTCACGGGACGGATCTATGGCTACACCTTC.

The sample holds a few counts of this clone. The chain employs TRBV9 and TRBJ1-1; 11 bases agree with TRBD1. The CDR3 spans 14 residues. Germline-derived CDR1 and CDR2 are SGDLS and YYNGEE. Losses at the gene ends were 5 bases for V and 5 bases for J; bases not matched to a gene: 5. This chain's CDR3 is CASRKDRGLTEAFF. The CDR3 region has the DNA TGTGCCAGCAGAAAGGACAGGGGGCTTACTGAAGCTTTCTTT.

This clone was observed a few times. The chain employs TRBV11-3 and TRBJ2-1; 12 bases are a match to TRBD1. Germline trimming cut 5 bases from V and 7 bases from J; bases unmatched to any gene: 9. The germline V gene has CDR1 SGHNT and CDR2 YENEEA. The CDR3 runs 16 residues. CDR3 DNA sequence: TGTGCCAGCAGCGGGAGGGACAGGGGGCTGGGAAATGAGCAGTTCTTC. Its protein is CASSGRDRGLGNEQFF.

In nucleotides, the CDR3 is TGTGCCAGACAGGGGAGATATCAGCCCCAGCATTTT. Its protein is CARQGRYQPQHF. V usage is TRBV28 and J usage is TRBJ1-5; 7 nucleotides align to TRBD1. The CDR3 loop spans 12 amino acids. The ends lost 9 bases at V and 5 bases at J; junction bases unmatched: 4. Germline loops: CDR1 MDHEN, CDR2 SYDVKM.

This clone was counted a few times. V is TRBV11-3 and J is TRBJ2-7; TRBD2 matches 13 bases. The CDR3 is 16 amino acids. The germline V gene encodes CDR1 SGHNT and CDR2 YENEEA. J lost 9 bases, V lost 2 bases, and 10 bases had no gene match. This CDR3 reads CASSLSTGLAGVWQYF. As DNA, the CDR3 is TGTGCCAGCAGCTTAAGCACTGGACTAGCGGGAGTTTGGCAGTACTTC.

This rearrangement joins TRBV11-3 to TRBJ1-5; the D gene is possibly TRBD1 (6 bases). Trimming removed 5 bases from V and 4 bases from J, with 18 bases in between. The CDR3 extends over 16 amino acids. Germline V CDR1 and CDR2: SGHNT, YENEEA. Here the CDR3 DNA reads TGTGCCAGCAGCCCGGGACGAACAGGGTTTAATCAGCCCCAGCATTTT. Protein product: CASSPGRTGFNQPQHF.

This clone was found a few times. The genes are TRBV6-8 and TRBJ1-5, with TRBD1 as a possible D gene (5 bases). Per germline, CDR1 MNHGY and CDR2 SAAAGT. Trimming took off 5 bases at V and 9 bases at J, with 17 bases between the two ends. This CDR3 region has 14 residues. The chain's CDR3 is CASSDGGTGRPQHF. CDR3 in DNA: TGTGCCAGCAGTGATGGCGGGACTGGGAGGCCCCAGCATTTT.

The chain couples TRBV5-1 to TRBJ1-1, with 10 bases lining up with TRBD1. V dropped 3 bases and J dropped 4; count of bases not matched to a gene: 3. CDR3 length equals 14 residues. In germline, CDR1 is SGHRS, CDR2 YFSETQ. In nucleotides, the CDR3 is TGCGCCAGCAGCTCGACAGGGGGCCTCACTGAAGCTTTCTTT. It codes for CASSSTGGLTEAFF. The full variable domain, its missing parts supplied by reference TRBV5-1 and TRBJ1-1, is KAGVTQTPRYLIKTRGQQVTLSCSPISGHRSVSWYQQTPGQGLQFLFEYFSETQRNKGNFPGRFSGRQFSNSRSEMNVSTLELGDSALYLCASSSTGGLTEAFFGQGTRLTVV.

This clone was picked up a small number of times. This chain links TRBV4-1 with TRBJ1-6; 8 bases match TRBD1. V lost 0 bases, J lost 4 bases, and 8 bases stayed unmatched. Germline loops: CDR1 MGHRA, CDR2 YSYEKL. The CDR3 is made up of 18 amino acids. This chain's CDR3 is CASSQEYRQGFYNSPLHF. The CDR3 region has the DNA TGCGCCAGCAGCCAAGAATATAGACAGGGGTTTTATAATTCACCCCTCCACTTT.

This clone was detected only a few times. This rearrangement joins TRBV11-3 to TRBJ2-5; 11 nucleotides match TRBD2. V lost 0 bases to trimming and J lost 5 bases; unmatched junction nucleotides: 2. Looked up from germline, CDR1 is SGHNT and CDR2 is YENEEA. The CDR3 runs 15 residues. DNA of the CDR3: TGTGCCAGCAGCTTAGAAACTAGCGGGGGCGAGACCCAGTACTTC. Protein product: CASSLETSGGETQYF. The variable domain in full, with the rest retrieved from reference TRBV11-3 and TRBJ2-5, is EAGVVQSPRYKIIEKKQPVAFWCNPISGHNTLYWYLQNLGQGPELLIRYENEEAVDDSQLPKDRFSAERLKGVDSTLKIQPAELGDSAVYLCASSLETSGGETQYFGPGTRLLVL.

This clone was seen a handful of times. The chain links TRBV11-3 to TRBJ1-3; D not resolved. CDR1 is SGHNT, CDR2 YENEEA, per germline. CDR3 size: 14 residues. V was cut by 6 bases and J by 1 base, with 10 bases left in between. The CDR3 DNA sequence: TGTGCCAGCAGACATCCATCTTCTGGAAACACCATATATTTT. Amino acids: CASRHPSSGNTIYF.

This clone is termed medium-sized. V gene TRBV11-3 combines with J gene TRBJ2-7; perhaps TRBD1 as D (5 bases). The CDR3 sequence is 14 residues long. Germline CDR1 and CDR2: SGHNT and YENEEA. V shed 3 bases and J shed 4 bases, with 13 bases lying between them. This CDR3 is CASSLGQGTYEQYF. CDR3 sequence (DNA): TGTGCCAGCAGCTTGGGGCAGGGTACATACGAGCAGTACTTC.

In its sample, this clone is large. The J gene is TRBJ1-2, the V gene TRBV28; 9 nucleotides match TRBD1. CDR1 is MDHEN and CDR2 is SYDVKM in the germline V gene. Losses at the gene ends were 7 bases for V and 7 bases for J; bases not matched to a gene: 10. This CDR3 contains 14 residues. DNA for the CDR3: TGTGCCAGCACCGTGCGGACAGGGGTTTTTGGCTACACCTTC. Translated: CASTVRTGVFGYTF.

V usage is TRBV28 and J usage is TRBJ1-4; 10 bases are a match to TRBD1. CDR1 and CDR2 from the germline V gene are MDHEN and SYDVKM. The CDR3 totals 15 residues. With 5 bases clipped from V and 3 bases from J, the junction kept 3 bases outside the gene matches. This CDR3 reads CASSDGQGANEKLFF. CDR3 coding DNA: TGTGCCAGCAGTGATGGACAGGGGGCTAATGAAAAACTGTTTTTT.

The table lists this clone with a few counts. The V gene is TRBV28, the J gene TRBJ2-5; 11 bases are shared with TRBD2. This CDR3 is 13 amino acids long. The V segment lost 6 bases and the J segment 7 bases; nucleotides outside the gene matches: 4. CDR1 is MDHEN and CDR2 is SYDVKM in the germline V gene. In nucleotides, the CDR3 is TGTGCCAGCAGGACCGGGACTAGCGGGACCCAGTACTTC. The encoded protein is CASRTGTSGTQYF.

The CDR3 loop is CASSPGRTNSGNTIYF. The CDR3 DNA is TGTGCCAGCTCTCCTGGCCGGACGAACTCTGGAAACACCATATATTTT. The V and J genes are TRBV18 and TRBJ1-3, with D unclear. The V and J ends lost 6 bases and 0 bases respectively, with 15 bases between them. Germline CDR1 and CDR2: KGHSH and LQKENI. This CDR3 is built from 16 residues.

The chain recombines TRBV6-1 with TRBJ2-3, with TRBD2 identical over 9 bases. This CDR3 has 15 amino acids. Germline V gives CDR1 MNHNS, CDR2 SASEGT. Trimming at V came to 1 base and at J to 2 bases, leaving 1 base not matched to a gene. The CDR3 DNA sequence: TGTGCCAGCAGTGAAGGGACTAGCGACACAGATACGCAGTATTTT. It encodes CASSEGTSDTDTQYF.

This clone was seen a handful of times. V gene TRBV4-1 combines with J gene TRBJ2-7; possibly TRBD1 for D (6 bases). Germline values: CDR1 MGHRA, CDR2 YSYEKL. The CDR3 spans 15 residues. The germline V and J ends were trimmed by 5 bases and 1 base, with 15 bases remaining between them. The CDR3 protein is CASSARTANSYEQYF. In DNA form, the CDR3 reads TGCGCCAGCAGCGCACGGACAGCAAATTCCTACGAGCAGTACTTC.